The 31 T cell receptor beta chains below were found in one sample sequenced in a study of blood T cell repertoires in COVID-19. Clones were read by immunoSEQ multiplex PCR, and TCRdb kept only the in-frame ones, dropping some. Among over 95,000 clones, more than 80% were seen once, and the ten largest hold roughly a tenth. The specimen was peripheral blood. These receptors all come from a human donor in a cohort sampled during active COVID-19.

This clone was seen only a few times. The chain joins TRBV7-6 to TRBJ2-1; TRBD2 is a possible D gene (5 bases). Germline loops: CDR1 SGHVS, CDR2 FNYEAQ. The germline V and J ends were trimmed by 4 bases and 5 bases, with 12 bases remaining between them. The CDR3 totals 14 residues. In DNA, the CDR3 is TGTGCCAGCAGCTACGGGGAGCCGCACAATGAGCAGTTCTTC. It specifies CASSYGEPHNEQFF. The whole variable domain, remainder taken from reference TRBV7-6 and TRBJ2-1, is GAGVSQSPRYKVTKRGQDVALRCDPISGHVSLYWYRQALGQGPEFLTYFNYEAQQDKSGLPNDRFSAERPEGSISTLTIQRTEQRDSAMYRCASSYGEPHNEQFFGPGTRLTVL.

The chain combines TRBV7-8 with TRBJ2-1; D possibly corresponds to TRBD1 (6 bases). V was shortened by 5 bases and J by 4 bases, with 12 bases between the two germline ends. Germline V lookup: CDR1 SGHVS, CDR2 FQNEAQ. The CDR3 is made up of 14 amino acids. CDR3 coding DNA: TGTGCCAGCAGCGCCCGACAGGAATACAATGAGCAGTTCTTC. Translation gives CASSARQEYNEQFF.

The CDR3 DNA reads as TGTGCCTGGAGTGTCCTCACAGGGGGTGATGGCTACACCTTC. Encoded protein: CAWSVLTGGDGYTF. The chain employs TRBV30 and TRBJ1-2; TRBD1 agrees at 8 bases. The CDR3 is 14 residues long. Germline CDR1 GTSNPN, CDR2 SVGIG (reference sequence). The V segment lost 0 bases and the J segment 6 bases; nucleotides outside the gene matches: 6.

This clone was seen just once. The J gene is TRBJ2-7, the V gene TRBV27; D gene uncertain. V was clipped by 5 bases and J by 2 bases, with 16 bases between them. The CDR3 covers 15 residues. The germline gives CDR1 MNHEY, CDR2 SMNVEV (reference sequence). CDR3 residues: CASSLVAERTYEQYF. CDR3 nucleotides: TGTGCCAGCAGTCTTGTGGCGGAGCGCACCTACGAGCAGTACTTC.

Only a few counts were recorded for this clone. This chain connects TRBV29-1 to TRBJ1-1, with 7 bases matching TRBD1. This CDR3 contains 12 residues. V was clipped by 6 bases and J by 5 bases; unmatched bases: 6. CDR1 is SQVTM and CDR2 is ANQGSEA in the germline V gene. The CDR3 DNA reads as TGCAGCGTAAGACAGGGAGAGACTGAAGCTTTCTTT. Translated, it gives CSVRQGETEAFF.

The genes are TRBV5-1 and TRBJ2-3, with D unclear. The CDR3 has 13 residues. CDR1 and CDR2 (germline): SGHRS, YFSETQ. Trimming left V 5 bases short and J 5 bases short, with 12 bases between. CDR3 bases: TGCGCCAGCAGTACAGTCCAAGTAGATACGCAGTATTTT. Residues: CASSTVQVDTQYF.

The chain has TRBV21-1 and TRBJ2-5; TRBD1 reflects the table's D call only, with no check against the DNA. TRBV21-1 is flagged as a pseudogene. The CDR3 runs to 17 residues. Written as DNA, the CDR3 is TGTGCCAGCAGCAAAGGCCGGTTACAGGGGGCGAAAGAGACCCAGTACTTC. Translation gives CASSKGRLQGAKETQYF.

V usage is TRBV5-1 and J usage is TRBJ2-3; D may be TRBD2 (5 bases). V lost 3 bases, J lost 5 bases, and 16 bases lay in between. CDR1 is SGHRS and CDR2 is YFSETQ in the germline V gene. CDR3 length: 15 residues. CDR3 coding DNA: TGCGCCAGCAGCTCAGCGGACCCCCGGGGAGATACGCAGTATTTT. It codes for CASSSADPRGDTQYF. The variable domain in full, completed from reference TRBV5-1 and TRBJ2-3, reads KAGVTQTPRYLIKTRGQQVTLSCSPISGHRSVSWYQQTPGQGLQFLFEYFSETQRNKGNFPGRFSGRQFSNSRSEMNVSTLELGDSALYLCASSSADPRGDTQYFGPGTRLTVL.

The chain carries TRBV7-8 and TRBJ2-1; 9 bases align to TRBD1. CDR3 size: 11 residues. The germline V gene encodes CDR1 SGHVS and CDR2 FQNEAQ. Trimming removed 8 bases from V and 7 bases from J; junction bases left unmatched: 0. This chain's CDR3 is CASGQGNEQFF. Written as DNA, the CDR3 is TGTGCCAGCGGACAGGGGAATGAGCAGTTCTTC.

The chain recombines TRBV7-3 with TRBJ2-1, with 8 nucleotides matching TRBD2. This CDR3 is 18 amino acids long. V shed 2 bases and J 9 bases; nucleotides not matched to a gene: 18. Germline V gene sequence: CDR1 SGHTA, CDR2 FQGTGA. The CDR3 nucleotides read TGTGCCAGCAGCTTACGCCCACCCAGCCTTGATCGGGGGGGTGAGCAGTTCTTC. Its protein product is CASSLRPPSLDRGGEQFF. Looking up the rest from reference TRBV7-3 and TRBJ2-1 gives the full variable domain: GAGVSQTPSNKVTEKGKYVELRCDPISGHTALYWYRQSLGQGPEFLIYFQGTGAADDSGLPNDRFFAVRPEGSVSTLKIQRTERGDSAVYLCASSLRPPSLDRGGEQFFGPGTRLTVL.

V is TRBV7-2 and J is TRBJ1-2, with a weak D call TRBD1 (5 bases). V was pared by 5 bases and J by 7 bases, with 20 bases between. The CDR3 spans 15 residues. The germline V gene has CDR1 SGHTA and CDR2 FQGNSA. In DNA form, the CDR3 reads TGTGCCAGCAGCCCCCCCACTCGGGGGTTTGGTGGCTACACCTTC. It encodes CASSPPTRGFGGYTF.

The CDR3 region has the DNA TGTGCCAGCACTAAAGAGAATGGATCACCCCTCCACTTT. Amino acid sequence: CASTKENGSPLHF. The chain is built from TRBV19 and TRBJ1-6; no reliable D call. The CDR3 runs 13 residues. Trimming pared 9 bases from V and 10 bases from J, leaving 16 bases between. Germline-derived CDR1 and CDR2 are LNHDA and SQIVND (reference sequence).

The chain recombines TRBV24-1 with TRBJ2-1, with TRBD2 matching over 9 bases. The CDR3 totals 13 residues. With 6 bases clipped from V and 6 bases from J, the junction kept 2 bases outside the gene matches. The V gene's germline CDR1 is KGHDR and CDR2 SFDVKD. CDR3 DNA: TGTGCCACCAGTCAAGCGGGGGGCAATGAGCAGTTCTTC. It is translated as CATSQAGGNEQFF.

The chain joins TRBV2 to TRBJ1-6, with 8 bases lining up with TRBD1. Unmatched junction bases numbered 9, after V lost 4 bases and J lost 7 bases. The CDR3 extends over 16 amino acids. Germline lookup yields CDR1 SNHLY and CDR2 FYNNEI. CDR3 sequence (DNA): TGTGCCAGCAGTGCACCCCAGGGGGCTCGGAATTCACCCCTCCACTTT. Protein product: CASSAPQGARNSPLHF.

V usage is TRBV27 and J usage is TRBJ1-1; D not resolved. Germline loops: CDR1 MNHEY, CDR2 SMNVEV (reference sequence). V dropped 6 bases and J dropped 4 bases, with 12 bases sitting between them. CDR3 size: 13 residues. CDR3 sequence reads: CASRNLGGTEAFF. In DNA, the CDR3 is TGTGCCAGCAGGAACCTTGGCGGCACTGAAGCTTTCTTT.

This clone was picked up a small number of times. The chain combines TRBV7-9 with TRBJ1-2; D gene ambiguous. V shed 0 bases and J shed 0 bases, with 8 bases lying between them. Germline V gives CDR1 SEHNR, CDR2 FQNEAQ (reference sequence). The CDR3 has 15 residues. CDR3 region: CASSLAQRTNYGYTF. The CDR3 DNA reads TGTGCCAGCAGCTTAGCTCAGAGGACTAACTATGGCTACACCTTC.

This clone occurred once. The V gene is TRBV11-3, the J gene TRBJ2-3, with TRBD2 identical over 14 bases. This CDR3 comprises 19 residues. V lost 4 bases, J lost 0 bases, and 9 bases stayed unmatched. Germline values: CDR1 SGHNT, CDR2 YENEEA. The CDR3 DNA reads as TGTGCCAGCAGCTCGGGACTAGCGGGGGTGGTCGGTAGCACAGATACGCAGTATTTT. This sequence encodes CASSSGLAGVVGSTDTQYF.

V gene TRBV6-2 or TRBV6-3 combines with J gene TRBJ2-7, with D possibly TRBD2 on 6 matching bases. CDR1 is MNHEY and CDR2 is SVGEGT in the germline V gene. V was trimmed by 5 bases and J by 7 bases, leaving 15 bases between them. The CDR3 is made up of 13 amino acids. The CDR3 sequence: CASSPREHGEQYF. The DNA of the CDR3 is TGTGCCAGCAGTCCCCGGGAGCACGGGGAGCAGTACTTC.

The chain couples TRBV28 to TRBJ1-6; D is uncertain. Germline V lookup: CDR1 MDHEN, CDR2 SYDVKM. The ends were cut back, 8 bases at V and 0 bases at J, with 11 bases in the middle. CDR3 length equals 15 residues. In nucleotides, the CDR3 is TGTGCCAGCGAAGTCTCGAGCTCCTATAATTCACCCCTCCACTTT. This gives the protein CASEVSSSYNSPLHF.

The rearrangement links TRBV9 to TRBJ2-7, with 8 bases lining up with TRBD2. V gave up 4 bases and J gave up 3 bases; unmatched junction bases: 3. Germline V CDR1 and CDR2: SGDLS, YYNGEE. The CDR3 loop spans 13 amino acids. The CDR3 reads CASSPGTSYEQYF. CDR3 DNA sequence: TGTGCCAGCAGCCCGGGGACTAGCTACGAGCAGTACTTC.

The chain couples TRBV7-9 to TRBJ1-4; TRBD1 matches 9 bases. CDR3 size: 19 residues. Germline CDR1 reads SEHNR; CDR2 reads FQNEAQ (reference sequence). V shed 4 bases and J 2 bases; nucleotides not matched to a gene: 14. This CDR3 is CASSWGTGLDGFTNEKLFF. CDR3 nucleotide sequence: TGTGCCAGCAGCTGGGGGACAGGGCTAGATGGTTTCACTAATGAAAAACTGTTTTTT.

The chain combines TRBV6-5 with TRBJ1-6, with unresolved D. The CDR3 length is 15 residues. V lost 0 bases, J lost 8 bases, and 11 bases lay in between. CDR1 and CDR2 from the germline V gene are MNHEY and SVGAGI. The chain's CDR3 is CASSYSLGRDSPLHF. Written as DNA, the CDR3 is TGTGCCAGCAGTTACTCGCTAGGGAGGGATTCACCCCTCCACTTT.

The chain couples TRBV11-3 to TRBJ2-7, with D possibly being TRBD1 (5 bases). This CDR3 comprises 16 residues. The V end lost 3 bases, the J end lost 0 bases, and 15 bases lay between the germline ends. CDR1 is SGHNT, CDR2 YENEEA, per germline. The DNA of the CDR3 is TGTGCCAGCAGCTTTAGGGGCCAGGAGAGCTCCTACGAGCAGTACTTC. Its translation: CASSFRGQESSYEQYF.

This clone occurred a few times. The chain employs TRBV7-8 and TRBJ1-3; TRBD1 is a possible D gene (6 bases). The germline V gene encodes CDR1 SGHVS and CDR2 FQNEAQ. There are 15 residues in the CDR3. The V gene lost 0 bases and the J gene lost 4 bases, with 10 bases spanning the gap. CDR3 coding DNA: TGTGCCAGCAGCTTAGCGAGGACAGCAGGAAACACCATATATTTT. Protein product: CASSLARTAGNTIYF.

This chain joins TRBV19 and TRBJ2-7; perhaps TRBD1 as D (5 bases). The CDR3 is made up of 13 amino acids. Germline CDR1 LNHDA, CDR2 SQIVND (reference sequence). V dropped 6 bases and J dropped 3 bases, with 12 bases sitting between them. CDR3 bases: TGTGCCAGTAGCCCCTGGCAGGGCTACGAGCAGTACTTC. This sequence encodes CASSPWQGYEQYF.

The rearrangement links TRBV7-2 to TRBJ2-3, with 9 bases lining up with TRBD1. The CDR3 totals 16 residues. V lost 5 bases and J lost 4; bases outside the gene matches: 10. The V gene's germline CDR1 is SGHTA and CDR2 FQGNSA. CDR3 residues: CASSQPGQGPADTQYF. Written as DNA, the CDR3 is TGTGCCAGCAGCCAGCCGGGACAGGGTCCCGCAGATACGCAGTATTTT.

The V call is TRBV5-5, the J call TRBJ2-1, with D possibly being TRBD2 (6 bases). Germline loops: CDR1 SGHKS, CDR2 YYEKEE (reference sequence). CDR3 length: 13 amino acids. V gave up 5 bases and J gave up 8 bases, with 14 bases separating them. Here the CDR3 reads CASSSGVRDEQFF. CDR3 DNA sequence: TGTGCCAGCAGTTCGGGGGTTAGGGATGAGCAGTTCTTC.

This clone came up once. The rearrangement joins TRBV30 to TRBJ2-3; D is perhaps TRBD1 (5 bases). The CDR3 totals 12 residues. Germline values: CDR1 GTSNPN, CDR2 SVGIG (reference sequence). Trimming took off 2 bases at V and 7 bases at J, with 10 bases between the two ends. This chain's CDR3 is CAWSLRGYTQYF. The CDR3 coding sequence is TGTGCCTGGAGTCTTAGGGGATATACGCAGTATTTT.

This clone came up once. This sequence joins TRBV25-1 and TRBJ1-4, with D perhaps matching TRBD1 (5 bases). Germline V lookup: CDR1 MGHDK, CDR2 SYGVNS. This CDR3 has 16 amino acids. The ends were cut back, 2 bases at V and 2 bases at J, with 12 bases in the middle. CDR3 loop: CASSEGGWRTNEKLFF. The CDR3, as DNA: TGTGCCAGCAGTGAAGGGGGGTGGCGGACTAATGAAAAACTGTTTTTT.

V usage is TRBV19 and J usage is TRBJ1-2; weak D call: TRBD1 (5 bases). Germline V gene data show CDR1 as LNHDA and CDR2 as SQIVND (reference sequence). Trimming took 0 bases from V and 4 from J, leaving 18 bases between them. CDR3 length: 17 amino acids. CDR3 amino acids: CASSIDRLGRSSYGYTF. The CDR3, as DNA: TGTGCCAGTAGTATAGATCGTTTGGGGCGTTCATCCTATGGCTACACCTTC.

This clone was detected only a few times. The chain uses TRBV5-6 and TRBJ2-5; possible D gene TRBD2, 5 bases. Trimming cost V 5 bases and J 3 bases, with 14 bases left between them. CDR1 is SGHDT and CDR2 is YYEEEE in the germline V gene. There are 14 residues in the CDR3. CDR3 in amino acids: CASSEVRGKETQYF. In nucleotides, the CDR3 is TGTGCCAGCAGTGAGGTCCGGGGTAAAGAGACCCAGTACTTC.